Following are 5 T cell receptor beta chains from one sample sequenced in a study of CD8+ T cells in alopecia areata. Extracted RNA was reverse transcribed into cDNA, the sequencing template. Repertoires were generated with immunoSEQ multiplex PCR, while TCRdb's copy carries only in-frame clones and drops some. The data hold some 12,000 clones, with around 62% observed a single time. Alopecia areata patients provided lesional scalp punch biopsies and peripheral blood. Sample: skin. Receptor source: a human donor with alopecia areata.

The chain combines TRBV7-2 with TRBJ1-4, with TRBD1 matching 7 bases. After removal of 5 bases from V and 6 bases from J, the junction contained 6 bases not matched to a gene. The germline V gene has CDR1 SGHTA and CDR2 FQGNSA. The CDR3 is 14 residues long. In DNA, the CDR3 is TGTGCCAGCAGCCGGGACAGAGCAGATGAAAAACTGTTTTTT. Translation: CASSRDRADEKLFF.

This clone has more than one count but fewer than ten. The genes are TRBV28 and TRBJ2-5; 12 bases agree with TRBD1. The junction had 10 bases not matched to a gene; V was cut back by 6 bases and J by 5 bases. Germline V gene sequence: CDR1 MDHEN, CDR2 SYDVKM. The CDR3 is made up of 16 amino acids. Here the CDR3 DNA reads TGTGCCAGCAGGGGAAGGGACAGGGGGCGCCCGGAGACCCAGTACTTC. This translates into CASRGRDRGRPETQYF.

The chain recombines TRBV27 with TRBJ2-5; D is possibly TRBD2 (5 bases). This CDR3 region has 14 residues. Looked up from germline, CDR1 is MNHEY and CDR2 is SMNVEV (reference sequence). With 5 bases removed from V and 5 bases from J, the gap between germline ends came to 15 bases. This chain's CDR3 is CASSTVGWEETQYF. The CDR3 DNA reads TGTGCCAGCAGTACCGTCGGGTGGGAGGAGACCCAGTACTTC.

This chain connects TRBV6-5 to TRBJ2-7; D gene unclear. CDR1 and CDR2 (germline): MNHEY, SVGAGI. Trimming stripped 2 bases from V and 3 bases from J, with 8 bases between. The CDR3 contains 13 residues. For the CDR3, the DNA is TGTGCCAGCAGTTACACGGAAGTCTACGAGCAGTACTTC. It translates to CASSYTEVYEQYF.

A word on this clone: One junction end does not reproduce the germline sequence, and a read error may be involved. V usage is TRBV27 and J usage is TRBJ2-3; no definite D call. In germline, CDR1 is MNHEY, CDR2 SMNVEV (reference sequence). The CDR3 has 12 residues. CDR3: CAISLGWDTQYF. The CDR3 region has the DNA TGTGCCATCAGTTTAGGGTGGGATACGCAGTATTTT.